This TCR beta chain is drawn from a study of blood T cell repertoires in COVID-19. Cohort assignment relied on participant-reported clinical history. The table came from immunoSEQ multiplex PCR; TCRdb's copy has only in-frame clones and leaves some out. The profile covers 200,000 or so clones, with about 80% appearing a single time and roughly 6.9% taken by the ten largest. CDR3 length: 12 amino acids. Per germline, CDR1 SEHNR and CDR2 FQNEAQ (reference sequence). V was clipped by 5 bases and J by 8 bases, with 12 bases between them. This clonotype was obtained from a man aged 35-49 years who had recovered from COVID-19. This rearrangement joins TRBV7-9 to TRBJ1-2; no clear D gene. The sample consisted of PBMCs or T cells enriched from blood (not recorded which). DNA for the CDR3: TGTGCCAGCAGCCCTGCCCAGGTCGGCTACACCTTC. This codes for CASSPAQVGYTF.